These T cell receptor beta chains were read from a single sample in a study of blood T cells in healthy people across ages. TCRdb called the 5' RACE reads again in MiXCR, with one record for every CDR3 protein. The table shows about 1,600,000 distinct CDR3 sequences, with approximately 40% occurring only once. The sample comprised blood. The receptors derive from a woman under 30 in good health. Both conserved end residues are part of each CDR3. Each record gives: D gene, V gene, clone size, J gene, CDR3 DNA, CDR3 protein. The D gene is left open where the match is weak. A clone size is listed for some rows: how often the clone was seen (once, few, many), or a class if it is expanded.

.	TRBV6-5	few	TRBJ2-6	TGTGCCAGCAGTTACAACGGGACCCCGAGGGGGGCCAACGTCCTGACTTTC	CASSYNGTPRGANVLTF
.	TRBV7-2	.	TRBJ2-1	TGTGCCAGCAGCTTAAATCCAGCGTCTAGGCAGTTCTTC	CASSLNPASRQFF
TRBD1	TRBV5-1	.	TRBJ1-1	TGCGCCAGCAGCTTGATGGCAGGACAGGGGGAAACTGAAGCTTTCTTT	CASSLMAGQGETEAFF
TRBD2	TRBV6-1	.	TRBJ2-7	TGTGCCAGCAGTGAAGGTGCTAGCGGGAAATACGAGCAGTACTTC	CASSEGASGKYEQYF
.	TRBV7-2	few	TRBJ2-1	TGTGCCAGCAGCCGACAGGCTTCCCAAGAGACCCAGTTCTTC	CASSRQASQETQFF
TRBD1	TRBV27	.	TRBJ1-5	TGTGCCAGCAGTTGGACAGGGGGCGGCAATCAGCCCCAGCATTTT	CASSWTGGGNQPQHF
.	TRBV28	.	TRBJ1-2	TGTGCCAGCAGTTCCCCGACAGCCTATGGCTACACCTTC	CASSSPTAYGYTF
TRBD1	TRBV29-1	once	TRBJ2-1	TGCAGCGTCCTAGGTGGGACAGTTGCCCACTACAATGAGCAGTTCTTC	CSVLGGTVAHYNEQFF
TRBD1	TRBV27	.	TRBJ2-1	TGTGCCAGTGGGACAGGGGACTACAATGAGCAGTTCTTC	CASGTGDYNEQFF
.	TRBV5-1	.	TRBJ2-4	TGCGCCAGCAGCCCCGTGGACAGACTAGCCAAAAACATTCAGTACTTC	CASSPVDRLAKNIQYF
.	TRBV7-6	.	TRBJ2-7	TGTGCCAGCAGCGAGCTGAGTCGTGAGCAGTACTTC	CASSELSREQYF
TRBD1	TRBV7-8	.	TRBJ1-2	TGTGCCAGCAGCTCTGACAGGGGAAGCTACACCTTC	CASSSDRGSYTF
TRBD1	TRBV7-2	few	TRBJ2-1	TGTGCCAGCAGCTCAGTTGGGACAGGGGCCAATGAGCAGTTCTTC	CASSSVGTGANEQFF
.	TRBV4-2	many	TRBJ2-1	TGTGCCAGCAGCCCTAGCTGGTCCAATGAGCAGTTCTTC	CASSPSWSNEQFF
TRBD1	TRBV2	once	TRBJ2-1	TGTGCCAACGGACAGGGGATCAACAATGAGCAGTTCTTC	CANGQGINNEQFF
.	TRBV20-1	.	TRBJ1-3	TGCAGTGCTAGGGACAGCACTCACTCTGGAAACACCATATATTTT	CSARDSTHSGNTIYF
TRBD1	TRBV10-2	.	TRBJ1-2	TGCGCCAGCAGTGAACATAGGACAGGAGCCTATGGCTACACCTTC	CASSEHRTGAYGYTF
TRBD2	TRBV7-2	many	TRBJ2-7	TGTGCCAGCAGCTTACCAGCGGGGGGCCCCGAGCAGTACTTC	CASSLPAGGPEQYF
.	TRBV4-1	once	TRBJ2-7	TGCGCCAGCAGCCAAGGAACAAGGGGAGTTCCTCACGAGCAGTACTTC	CASSQGTRGVPHEQYF
.	TRBV12-3/TRBV12-4	few	TRBJ2-3	TGTGCCAGCAGACGGTCAGGGGAGGGAGATACGCAGTATTTT	CASRRSGEGDTQYF
.	TRBV2	.	TRBJ2-7	TGTGCCAGCCAATCCGGGCTCTACGAGCAGTACTTC	CASQSGLYEQYF
.	TRBV4-1	.	TRBJ1-2	TGCGCCAGCAGCCAAGGTGGGGCCAGCCAAATTAACTATGGCTACACCTTC	CASSQGGASQINYGYTF
TRBD2	TRBV29-1	.	TRBJ2-7	TGCAGCGTTGAAGATTTTAGCGGGGGCCCGAGCTCCTACAATGAGCAGTACTTC	CSVEDFSGGPSSYNEQYF
.	TRBV29-1	few	TRBJ1-1	TGCAGCGTTGTTCTCCCTCAAGAGACTACTGAAGCTTTCTTT	CSVVLPQETTEAFF
.	TRBV18	.	TRBJ2-1	TGTGCCAGCTCACCACCGGCAGGCTACAATGAGCAGTTCTTC	CASSPPAGYNEQFF
.	TRBV12-3/TRBV12-4	.	TRBJ1-3	TGTGCCAGCAGACAGAGCTCTGGAAACACCATATATTTT	CASRQSSGNTIYF
.	TRBV20-1	once	TRBJ2-7	TGCAGTGCTAGGCCCTGGGCCTACGAGCAGTACTTC	CSARPWAYEQYF
TRBD1	TRBV10-3	.	TRBJ1-1	TGTGCCATCAGCGCCGGGACAGGCCCCACTGAAGCTTTCTTT	CAISAGTGPTEAFF
.	TRBV9	few	TRBJ2-3	TGTGCCAGCAGCGGCCGGGACCGTCTCACAGATACGCAGTATTTT	CASSGRDRLTDTQYF
TRBD1	TRBV14	few	TRBJ2-3	TGTGCCAGCAGCCCGCGACAGGGGTTGACAGATACGCAGTATTTT	CASSPRQGLTDTQYF
TRBD2	TRBV29-1	.	TRBJ2-5	TGCAGCGTTGAAGATTGGACTAGCGGGAGTAGGGAGACCCAGTACTTC	CSVEDWTSGSRETQYF
.	TRBV21-1	few	TRBJ1-2	TGTGCCAGCAGCTCCTGGGCGGAAAGTGGAAGGCTTGGCGCTGGCTACACCTTC	CASSSWAESGRLGAGYTF
TRBD2	TRBV20-1	.	TRBJ2-5	TGCAGTGGGAACCGTGGGGGGGGAGAGACCCAGTACTTC	CSGNRGGGETQYF
.	TRBV5-6	.	TRBJ2-3	TGTGCCAGCAGCTCGACACTAGTATCGGGCACAGATACGCAGTATTTT	CASSSTLVSGTDTQYF
.	TRBV12-3/TRBV12-4	many	TRBJ1-5	TGTGCCAGCAGCTTGGCGGATCAGCCCCAGCATTTT	CASSLADQPQHF
TRBD2	TRBV11-2	few	TRBJ2-1	TGTGCCAGCGGGACTAGCGGGAAACAGCAGTTCTTC	CASGTSGKQQFF
.	TRBV27	.	TRBJ2-5	TGTGCCAGCAGTTTAGGTCCAGGGCTCTACCAAGAGACCCAGTACTTC	CASSLGPGLYQETQYF
.	TRBV10-2	.	TRBJ2-1	TGCGCCAGCAGGCACGACAGTCCTGGAAAGCAGTTCTTC	CASRHDSPGKQFF
TRBD1	TRBV28	.	TRBJ2-1	TGTGCCAGCAGTCTCGGGACAGGGGTTAACTACAATGAGCAGTTCTTC	CASSLGTGVNYNEQFF
.	TRBV4-1	few	TRBJ1-1	TGCGCCAGCAGCCAAAAGACCCAAAACACTGAAGCTTTCTTT	CASSQKTQNTEAFF
.	TRBV20-1	few	TRBJ2-3	TGCAGTGCTAGAGAGGGGACTTCTAGCACAGATACGCAGTATTTT	CSAREGTSSTDTQYF
.	TRBV19	.	TRBJ2-3	TGTGCCAGTAGTATCCATCCCAAGGGAGATACGCAGTATTTT	CASSIHPKGDTQYF
TRBD1	TRBV2	.	TRBJ2-3	TGTGCCAGCAGAACCATAGACAGGGTAGTAGGCGATACGCAGTATTTT	CASRTIDRVVGDTQYF
.	TRBV4-1	.	TRBJ2-7	TGCGCCAGCAGCCAAGATTCTCCGGGATCTCCCTACGAGCAGTACTTC	CASSQDSPGSPYEQYF
TRBD1	TRBV5-1	.	TRBJ1-3	TGCGCCAGCAGCGGGACAGGGACGGTCTCTGGAAACACCATATATTTT	CASSGTGTVSGNTIYF
.	TRBV12-3/TRBV12-4	.	TRBJ2-6	TGTGCCATCAACTCTGGGGCCAACGTCCTGACTTTC	CAINSGANVLTF
.	TRBV7-9	.	TRBJ2-7	TGTGCCATATTTCACGAAGCTGAGCAGTACTTC	CAIFHEAEQYF
.	TRBV27	.	TRBJ2-5	TGTGCCAGCAGTTTACCAGGACTAAAAGAGTACAATGAGCAGTACTTC	CASSLPGLKEYNEQYF
.	TRBV5-1	once	TRBJ1-1	TGCGCCAGCAGCTTGGGGGGGGCCAATTTAGGCACTGAAGCTTTCTTT	CASSLGGANLGTEAFF
TRBD2	TRBV3-1	few	TRBJ2-1	TGTGCCAGCAGCCGCCTAAGCGGGAGCTCCTACAATGAGCAGTTCTTC	CASSRLSGSSYNEQFF
.	TRBV12-3/TRBV12-4	.	TRBJ1-1	TGTGCCAGCAGTTTCGCGCAGGGTCGCGGGAACACTGAAGCTTTCTTT	CASSFAQGRGNTEAFF